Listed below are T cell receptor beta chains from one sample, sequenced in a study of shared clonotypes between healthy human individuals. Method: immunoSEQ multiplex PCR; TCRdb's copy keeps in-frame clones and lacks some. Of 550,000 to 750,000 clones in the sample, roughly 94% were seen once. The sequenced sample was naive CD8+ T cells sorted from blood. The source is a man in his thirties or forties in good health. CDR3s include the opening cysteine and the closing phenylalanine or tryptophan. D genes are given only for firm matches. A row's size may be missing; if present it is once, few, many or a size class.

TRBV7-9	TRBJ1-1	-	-	CASSPPLRHVRKNTEAFF	TGTGCCAGCAGCCCACCACTCCGCCATGTTCGAAAGAACACTGAAGCTTTCTTT
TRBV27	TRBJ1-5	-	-	CASSCHQDGNQPQHF	TGTGCCAGCAGTTGCCACCAGGATGGCAATCAGCCCCAGCATTTT
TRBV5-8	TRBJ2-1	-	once	CASSLATTAYNEQFF	TGTGCCAGCAGCTTGGCCACTACCGCTTACAATGAGCAGTTCTTC
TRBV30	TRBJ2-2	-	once	CAWSDSYPSFGELFF	TGTGCCTGGAGTGATTCCTATCCTTCGTTCGGGGAGCTGTTTTTT
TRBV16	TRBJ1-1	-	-	CASSQFVPNTEAFF	TGTGCCAGCAGCCAATTCGTGCCGAACACTGAAGCTTTCTTT
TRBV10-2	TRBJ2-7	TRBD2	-	CASSATSGGYEQYF	TGCGCCAGCAGTGCGACTAGCGGAGGGTACGAGCAGTACTTC
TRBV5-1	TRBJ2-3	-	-	CASSLSLSSTDTQYF	TGCGCCAGCAGCCTCAGCCTAAGCAGCACAGATACGCAGTATTTT
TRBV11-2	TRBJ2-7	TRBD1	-	CASSPLGTGDDEQYF	TGTGCCAGCAGCCCCCTGGGGACAGGGGATGACGAGCAGTACTTC
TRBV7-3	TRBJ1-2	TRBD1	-	CASSLVGTGNGYTF	TGTGCCAGCAGCTTAGTTGGGACAGGGAATGGCTACACCTTC
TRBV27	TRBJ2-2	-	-	CASTSLGAGELFF	TGTGCCAGCACCTCATTGGGGGCCGGGGAGCTGTTTTTT
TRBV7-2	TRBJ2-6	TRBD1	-	CASSKTGGNFYGANVLTF	TGTGCCAGCAGCAAAACAGGGGGGAACTTCTATGGGGCCAACGTCCTGACTTTC
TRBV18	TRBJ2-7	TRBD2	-	CASSPPREGNYFEQYF	TGTGCCAGCTCACCACCTCGGGAGGGTAATTATTTCGAGCAGTACTTC
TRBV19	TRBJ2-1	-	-	CASSWTLDNEQFF	TGTGCCAGTAGTTGGACTTTAGACAATGAGCAGTTCTTC
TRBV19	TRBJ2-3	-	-	CASRRENTDTQYF	TGTGCCAGTAGAAGGGAAAACACAGATACGCAGTATTTT
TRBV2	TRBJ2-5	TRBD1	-	CASGSRGLQETQYF	TGTGCCAGCGGGAGCAGGGGGCTTCAAGAGACCCAGTACTTC
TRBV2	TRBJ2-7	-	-	CASSEGGLEQYF	TGTGCCAGCAGTGAAGGTGGGCTCGAGCAGTACTTC
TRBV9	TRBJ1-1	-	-	CASSGTENTEAFF	TGTGCCAGCAGCGGGACCGAGAACACTGAAGCTTTCTTT
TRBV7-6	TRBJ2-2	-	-	CASSLGGGGELFF	TGTGCCAGCAGCTTAGGGGGCGGGGGGGAGCTGTTTTTT
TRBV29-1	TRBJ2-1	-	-	CSVDRAGATYNEQFF	TGCAGCGTTGATCGGGCGGGGGCTACCTACAATGAGCAGTTCTTC
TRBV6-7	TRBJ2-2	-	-	CASSYSQRRKPKELFF	TGTGCCAGCAGTTACTCGCAAAGACGAAAACCAAAGGAGCTGTTTTTT
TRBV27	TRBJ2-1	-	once	CASSLLPGRIDNEQFF	TGTGCCAGCAGTTTACTGCCGGGACGTATTGACAATGAGCAGTTCTTC
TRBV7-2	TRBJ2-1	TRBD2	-	CASSLDGRLAGVGEQFF	TGTGCCAGCAGCTTAGATGGGCGGCTAGCGGGAGTCGGTGAGCAGTTCTTC
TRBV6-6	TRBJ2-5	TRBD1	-	CASSYRGPETQYF	TGTGCCAGCAGTTACAGGGGGCCAGAGACCCAGTACTTC
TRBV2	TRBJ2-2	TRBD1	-	CASSDGQGLTLNTGELFF	TGTGCCAGCAGTGATGGACAGGGATTGACTTTGAACACCGGGGAGCTGTTTTTT
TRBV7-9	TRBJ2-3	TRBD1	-	CASSSEYRGRTDTQYF	TGTGCCAGCAGCTCGGAGTACAGGGGGCGGACAGATACGCAGTATTTT
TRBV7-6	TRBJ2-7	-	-	CASSPRAGLDEQYF	TGTGCCAGCAGCCCCCGCGCAGGGCTAGACGAGCAGTACTTC
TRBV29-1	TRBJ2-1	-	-	CSVGYNEQFF	TGCAGCGTTGGGTACAATGAGCAGTTCTTC
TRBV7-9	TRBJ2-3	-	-	CASSPTGSDTQYF	TGTGCCAGCAGCCCGACAGGTTCCGATACGCAGTATTTT
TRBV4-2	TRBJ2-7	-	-	CASSQEDMTRTGTYEQYF	TGTGCCAGCAGCCAAGAGGACATGACCAGGACCGGAACCTACGAGCAGTACTTC
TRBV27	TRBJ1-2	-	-	CASSPQGDYGYTF	TGTGCCAGCAGCCCACAGGGAGACTATGGCTACACCTTC
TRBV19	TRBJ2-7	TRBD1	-	CASSRDSNSYEQYF	TGTGCCAGTAGTCGGGACAGTAACTCCTACGAGCAGTACTTC
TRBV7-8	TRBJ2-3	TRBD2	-	CASGRAGGSDTQYF	TGTGCCAGCGGCAGAGCGGGAGGGTCAGATACGCAGTATTTT
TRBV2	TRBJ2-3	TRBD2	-	CASRKNSGFSTDTQYF	TGTGCCAGCAGGAAAAATAGCGGGTTTAGCACAGATACGCAGTATTTT
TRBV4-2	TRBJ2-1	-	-	CASSQEKLTYSYNEQFF	TGTGCCAGCAGCCAAGAGAAACTCACCTACTCCTACAATGAGCAGTTCTTC
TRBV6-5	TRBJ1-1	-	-	CASSSRVDGTEAFF	TGTGCCAGCAGTTCCCGTGTCGATGGCACTGAAGCTTTCTTT
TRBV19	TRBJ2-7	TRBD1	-	CASSIGTTGREQYF	TGTGCCAGTAGTATAGGAACGACAGGGCGCGAGCAGTACTTC
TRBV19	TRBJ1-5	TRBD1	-	CASSIGQGPYQPQHF	TGTGCCAGTAGTATCGGACAGGGGCCTTATCAGCCCCAGCATTTT
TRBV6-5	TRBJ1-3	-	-	CASSYSWGDTIYF	TGTGCCAGCAGTTACTCGTGGGGGGACACCATATATTTT
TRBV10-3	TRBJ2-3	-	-	CAISESISSSTDTQYF	TGTGCCATCAGTGAGTCGATTTCGAGTAGCACAGATACGCAGTATTTT
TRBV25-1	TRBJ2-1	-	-	CASAKGIHNEQFF	TGTGCCTCCGCGAAAGGTATCCACAATGAGCAGTTCTTC
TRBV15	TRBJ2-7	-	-	CATSARDSGEQYF	TGTGCCACCAGCGCCCGGGACTCCGGGGAGCAGTACTTC
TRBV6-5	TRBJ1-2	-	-	CASSPRGGAFYGYTF	TGTGCCAGCAGCCCACGGGGAGGCGCTTTTTATGGCTACACCTTC
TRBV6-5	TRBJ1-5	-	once	CASSYSGGYNQPQHF	TGTGCCAGCAGTTACTCTGGGGGGTACAATCAGCCCCAGCATTTT
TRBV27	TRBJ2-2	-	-	CASSSRLGAGELFF	TGTGCCAGCAGTTCCCGACTAGGGGCCGGGGAGCTGTTTTTT
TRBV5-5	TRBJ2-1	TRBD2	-	CASSFPPGGTYNEQFF	TGTGCCAGCAGCTTTCCCCCGGGAGGCACCTACAATGAGCAGTTCTTC
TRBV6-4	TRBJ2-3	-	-	CASSDGPGVGTDTQYF	TGTGCCAGCAGTGACGGGCCAGGGGTGGGGACAGATACGCAGTATTTT
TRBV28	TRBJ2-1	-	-	CASSGKKGQQLGYNEQFF	TGTGCCAGCAGTGGAAAGAAAGGACAGCAATTGGGCTACAATGAGCAGTTCTTC
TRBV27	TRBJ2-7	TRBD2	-	CASSLSSSGIHEQYF	TGTGCCAGCAGTTTGTCGTCTAGCGGGATCCACGAGCAGTACTTC
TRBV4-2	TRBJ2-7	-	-	CASRYMGSSSYEQYF	TGTGCCAGCAGGTACATGGGATCAAGCTCCTACGAGCAGTACTTC
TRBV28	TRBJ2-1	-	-	CASSWGLNNEQFF	TGTGCCAGCAGTTGGGGCCTAAACAATGAGCAGTTCTTC
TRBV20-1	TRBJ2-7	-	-	CSALSGDEQYF	TGCAGTGCCCTTAGCGGTGACGAGCAGTACTTC
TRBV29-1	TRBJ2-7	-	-	CSVAGPLGDEQYF	TGCAGCGTTGCAGGTCCGCTCGGCGACGAGCAGTACTTC
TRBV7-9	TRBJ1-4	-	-	CASSLDPRPDEKLFF	TGTGCCAGCAGCTTAGATCCGAGGCCGGATGAAAAACTGTTTTTT
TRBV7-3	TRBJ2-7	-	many	CASSSRTGTYEQYF	TGTGCCAGCAGCTCGAGGACGGGTACCTACGAGCAGTACTTC
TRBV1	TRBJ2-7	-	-	CTSSQGCLYEQYF	TGCACCAGCAGCCAAGGCTGCCTCTACGAGCAGTACTTC
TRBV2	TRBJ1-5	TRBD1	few	CASSSDRGLGNQPQHF	TGTGCCAGCAGTTCGGACAGGGGGCTTGGCAATCAGCCCCAGCATTTT